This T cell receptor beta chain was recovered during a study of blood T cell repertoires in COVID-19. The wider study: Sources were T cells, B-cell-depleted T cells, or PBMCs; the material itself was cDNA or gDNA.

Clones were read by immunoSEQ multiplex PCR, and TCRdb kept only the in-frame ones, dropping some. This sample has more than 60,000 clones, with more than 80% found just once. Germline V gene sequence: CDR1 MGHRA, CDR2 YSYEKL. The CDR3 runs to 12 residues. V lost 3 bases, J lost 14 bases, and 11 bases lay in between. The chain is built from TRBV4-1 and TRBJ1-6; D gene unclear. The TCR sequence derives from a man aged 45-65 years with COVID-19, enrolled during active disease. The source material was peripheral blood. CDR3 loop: CASSQPGWTLHF. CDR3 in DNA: TGCGCCAGCAGCCAGCCCGGGTGGACCCTCCACTTT.